Listed here is a single TCR beta chain. Its specificity is unknown. The data were taken from a study of OX40 agonist ivuxolimab in advanced cancers. About the research overall: Clinicians treated patients with ivuxolimab, an agonistic anti-OX40 (CD134) antibody. There were three patients with partial responses, one having hepatocellular carcinoma and two cutaneous melanoma. The study, taken as a whole, reports: Low normalized T-cell clonal expansion also characterized some of the nonresponders. Clonal expansion was seen in CD4+ and CD8+ blood T cells by week 6 at 0.1 to 3.0 mg/kg.

V was shortened by 4 bases and J by 5 bases, with 12 bases between the two germline ends. CDR1 is GTSNPN, CDR2 SVGIG, per germline (reference sequence). This CDR3 is built from 13 residues. TCRdb's table, derived via immunoSEQ multiplex PCR, lists solely in-frame clones and lacks some. Among 50,000 or so clones listed, around 80% were seen once. The material was CD4+ or CD8+ T cells sorted from blood, obtained in a trial of the OX40 agonist ivuxolimab. The V and J genes are TRBV30 and TRBJ2-1; D remains ambiguous. The TCR was taken from an adult with an advanced solid tumor such as melanoma, head and neck, liver or kidney cancer. The CDR3 protein is CAWNRARHNEQFF. Written as DNA, the CDR3 is TGTGCCTGGAATCGAGCACGGCACAATGAGCAGTTCTTC. The whole variable domain, remainder taken from reference TRBV30 and TRBJ2-1, is SQTIHQWPATLVQPVGSPLSLECTVEGTSNPNLYWYRQAAGRGLQLLFYSVGIGQISSEVPQNLSASRPQDRQFILSSKKLLLSDSGFYLCAWNRARHNEQFFGPGTRLTVL.